A single TCR beta chain is shown here with its context. This table comes from immunoSEQ multiplex PCR, and its TCRdb copy is limited to in-frame clones, with some not included. There are 630,000 or so clones in the sample; 87% occur only once, and just under 0.0095% lies in the top ten. The data originate from a study of shared T cell receptors in the human thymus. The CDR3 contains 14 residues. Deletions cut 5 bases from V and 10 bases from J, with 20 bases between. Looked up from germline, CDR1 is LNHDA and CDR2 is SQIVND (reference sequence). The same sample was also used in a study of human thymus T cells. From that second work: The thymus was resected at corrective cardiac surgery.

This clonotype originated in a boy under three years old with a congenital heart defect. This chain connects TRBV19 to TRBJ1-1; D remains unclear. Sample: thymocytes. This CDR3 reads CASSPGLTSTPAFF. For the CDR3, the DNA is TGTGCCAGTAGTCCGGGGTTGACGTCGACCCCAGCTTTCTTT.